This TCR beta chain originates from a study of regulatory T cells in long-lasting Graves disease. Arm-PCR of CDR3 regions and iRepertoire HTBI primers were used to build TCR beta libraries. Each CDR3 protein gets one entry after TCRdb re-called the multiplex PCR reads with MiXCR. Of about 530,000 distinct CDR3 sequences listed, 15% to 20% were seen once; the top ten hold 25%. Study findings and constraints: Newly diagnosed disease favored TRBV20-1 and TRBJ2-1 over persistent disease.

This clonotype was recorded at least ten times. Its target is not known. The time point is: newly diagnosed GD, antithyroid drugs for less than 3 months. TCR sequences were obtained from RNA taken from PBMCs. The CDR3 contains 16 residues. In germline, CDR1 is MDHEN, CDR2 SYDVKM. Trimming removed 1 base at V and 0 bases at J, with 10 bases between. The data were also submitted as part of a second study, on T cells in Graves' hyperthyroidism and ophthalmopathy. From that second work: HTBI primers were the set used in a first-round RT-PCR of the TCR CDR3.

The chain uses TRBV28 and TRBJ1-3; D unclear. The sequenced sample was peripheral blood mononuclear cells (PBMCs), obtained at new diagnosis, from a patient treated with antithyroid drugs. The source of this sequence is a woman aged 40-60 years with Graves disease. The CDR3 sequence is CASSLYNSYSGNTIYF. The CDR3 region has the DNA TGTGCCAGCAGTTTATATAACAGTTACTCTGGAAACACCATATATTTT.